This TCR beta chain came from a study of blood T cell repertoires in COVID-19. Study-level information: COVID-19 samples from acute and convalescent phases originated in the United States, Italy and Spain. In each case, the material was cDNA or gDNA derived from T cells, B-cell-depleted T cells, or PBMCs.

This CDR3 region has 18 residues. The protocol was immunoSEQ multiplex PCR, while the TCRdb copy is restricted to in-frame clones and leaves out a portion. The sample consists of 200,000 to 300,000 clones, about 91% of them appearing once. In terms of age and location, participants ranged from about 18 to 90 years and lived in about 25 US areas. Clinical histories supplied by participants themselves formed the basis of cohort assignment. Sequenced material: PBMCs or T cells enriched from blood (not recorded which). This receptor was taken from a woman aged 40 to 55 with acute COVID-19. The chain employs TRBV21-1 and TRBJ1-5; TRBD1, the D gene given by the table, was not confirmed from the DNA. TRBV21-1 is labeled a pseudogene. The CDR3 here is CASSIRDRVSGPNQPQHF. The CDR3 DNA reads as TGTGCCAGCAGCATCCGGGACAGGGTCTCTGGGCCCAATCAGCCCCAGCATTTT.